This TCR beta chain was recovered during a study of glioma-infiltrating T cells. Comment on this clonotype: Its antigen is not identified. This may stem from a read error, because a much larger clone lies one nucleotide away.

CDR3 length: 10 residues. Looked up from germline, CDR1 is LNHDA and CDR2 is SQIVND (reference sequence). The V end lost 8 bases, the J end lost 10 bases, and 6 bases lay between the germline ends. Study-level points and caveats: Very few CDR3 sequences were shared between tissue and blood. Non-neoplastic patients had below-expected tissue-blood divergence, while all gliomas exceeded expectation.

Amplification of TCR alpha and beta CDR3 regions from RNA used iRepertoire nested multiplex PCR. Input was 100-400 ng of tissue mRNA or PBMC total RNA. Each CDR3 protein gets one entry after TCRdb re-called the multiplex PCR reads with MiXCR. The sample lists about 180,000 distinct CDR3 sequences; roughly two fifths were seen once. The TCR sequence derives from a human donor with low-grade glioma or glioblastoma, undergoing nonglioma brain surgery, or in good health (not recorded which). The genes are TRBV19 and TRBJ1-6; unclear D gene. Sequencing input: glioma tissue, nonneoplastic brain tissue, or PBMCs (not recorded which). The DNA of the CDR3 is TGTGCCAGTGCAGAATCACCCCTCCACTTT. Protein product: CASAESPLHF.